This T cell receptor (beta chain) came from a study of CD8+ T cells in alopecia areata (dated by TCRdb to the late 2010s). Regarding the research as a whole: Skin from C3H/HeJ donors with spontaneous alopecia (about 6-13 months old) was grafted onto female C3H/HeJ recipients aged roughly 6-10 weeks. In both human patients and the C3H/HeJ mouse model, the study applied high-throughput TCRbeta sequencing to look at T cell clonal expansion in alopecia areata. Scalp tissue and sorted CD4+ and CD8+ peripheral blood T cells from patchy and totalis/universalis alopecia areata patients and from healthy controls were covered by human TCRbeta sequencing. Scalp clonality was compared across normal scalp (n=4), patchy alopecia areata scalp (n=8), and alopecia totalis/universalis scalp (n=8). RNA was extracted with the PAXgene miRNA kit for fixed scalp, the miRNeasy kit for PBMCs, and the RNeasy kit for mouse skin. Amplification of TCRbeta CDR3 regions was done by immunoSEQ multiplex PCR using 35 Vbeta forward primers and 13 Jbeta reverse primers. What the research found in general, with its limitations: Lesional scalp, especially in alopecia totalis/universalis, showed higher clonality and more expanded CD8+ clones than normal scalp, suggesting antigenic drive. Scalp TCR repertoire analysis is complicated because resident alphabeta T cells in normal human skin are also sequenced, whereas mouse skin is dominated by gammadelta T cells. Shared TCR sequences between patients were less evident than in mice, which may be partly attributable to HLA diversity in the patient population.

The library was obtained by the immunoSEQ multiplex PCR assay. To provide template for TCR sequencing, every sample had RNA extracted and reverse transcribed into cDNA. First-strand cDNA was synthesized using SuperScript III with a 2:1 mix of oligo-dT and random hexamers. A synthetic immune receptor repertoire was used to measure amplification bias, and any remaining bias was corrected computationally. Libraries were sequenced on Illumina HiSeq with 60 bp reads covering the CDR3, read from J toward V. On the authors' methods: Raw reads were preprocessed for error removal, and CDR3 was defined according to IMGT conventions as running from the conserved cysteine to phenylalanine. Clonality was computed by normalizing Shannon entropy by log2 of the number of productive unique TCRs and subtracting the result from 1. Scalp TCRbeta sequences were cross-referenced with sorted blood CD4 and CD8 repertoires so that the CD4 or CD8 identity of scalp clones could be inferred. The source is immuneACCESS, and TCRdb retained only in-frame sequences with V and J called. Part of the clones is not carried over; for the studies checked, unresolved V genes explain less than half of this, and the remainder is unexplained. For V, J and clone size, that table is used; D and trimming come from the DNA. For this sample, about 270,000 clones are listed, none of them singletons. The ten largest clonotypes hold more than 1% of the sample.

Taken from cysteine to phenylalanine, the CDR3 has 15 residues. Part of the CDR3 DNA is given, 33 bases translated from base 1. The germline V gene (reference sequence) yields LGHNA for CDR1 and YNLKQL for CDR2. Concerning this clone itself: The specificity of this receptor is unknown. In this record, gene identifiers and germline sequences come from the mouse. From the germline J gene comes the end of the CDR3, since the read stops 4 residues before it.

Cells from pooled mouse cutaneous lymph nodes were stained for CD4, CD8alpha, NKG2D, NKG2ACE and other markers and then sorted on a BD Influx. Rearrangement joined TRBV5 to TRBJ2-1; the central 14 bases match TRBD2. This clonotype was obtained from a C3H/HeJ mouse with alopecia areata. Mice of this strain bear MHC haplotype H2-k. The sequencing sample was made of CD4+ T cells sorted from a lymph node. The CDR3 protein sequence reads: CASSQRDWGGAEQFF. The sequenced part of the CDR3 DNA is TGTGCCAGCAGCCAAAGGGACTGGGGGGGCGCT.